Sequencing of this T cell receptor (beta chain) was carried out in a study of T cell repertoires in cytomegalovirus infection. Background on the study: Based on public TCR beta signatures, there were indications of CMV infection and of a matching HLA type.

CDR3 size: 14 residues. V was pared by 8 bases and J by 2 bases, with 13 bases between. Per germline, CDR1 MNHNS and CDR2 SASEGT. Overall study results and limits: The ex vivo response was dominated by HLA-C-restricted CMV-specific TCR beta clonotypes. Pooled public TCR beta family frequency picked out CMV carriers with the relevant HLA.

TCRdb reprocessed the reads via MiXCR and lists one record per CDR3 protein. The table records approximately 250,000 distinct CDR3 sequences, under 8.5% of them present only once. This clonotype was seen many times. What it binds is unknown. The chain is built from TRBV6-1 and TRBJ1-5; tentatively, D is TRBD1 (5 bases). The sample taken for sequencing was PBMCs. This TCR derives from a human donor in good health (CMV status not recorded). Some clones in this sample may be carry-over from other donors' samples. CDR3 sequence: CASRPGGGNQPQHF. CDR3 nucleotides: TGTGCCAGCCGCCCTGGGGGGGGCAATCAGCCCCAGCATTTT.